These 8 T cell receptor beta chains were sequenced from one sample in a study of cytomegalovirus exposure and HLA in healthy donors (dated by TCRdb to the late 2010s). Library preparation employed the immunoSEQ multiplex PCR assay. For the multiplex PCR, a mixture combining 60 forward primers for TCR Vbeta segments and 13 reverse primers for TCR Jbeta segments was used. Imported from immuneACCESS, the table was reduced by TCRdb to in-frame sequences with V and J called. These copies leave out some clones; in studies compared against another copy, an unresolved V gene accounts for under half, and the cause of the remainder is not known. This sample has roughly 130,000 clones in its table, and roughly 72% of those were observed once. The ten largest account for about 1.8% of the sample. The sequencing sample was made of PBMCs. The receptor set was obtained from a woman in her forties or fifties in good health and CMV-seronegative.

The V and J genes are TRBV7-2 and TRBJ2-2; 9 nucleotides agree with TRBD1. CDR1 is SGHTA and CDR2 is FQGNSA in the germline V gene. V shed 3 bases and J 5 bases; nucleotides not matched to a gene: 10. This CDR3 is 17 amino acids long. The CDR3 loop is CASSFTRGQGRTGELFF. The CDR3 DNA reads as TGTGCCAGCAGCTTTACACGGGGACAGGGCAGGACCGGGGAGCTGTTTTTT.

The chain links TRBV19 to TRBJ2-7; 9 bases are a match to TRBD1. The CDR3 contains 19 residues. The V gene's germline CDR1 is LNHDA and CDR2 SQIVND (reference sequence). The V gene end was trimmed by 5 bases and the J gene end by 0 bases; junction bases not matched to a gene: 17. The CDR3 nucleotides are TGTGCCAGTAGTTCAAAGACGGGACAGGGAAGGGTATACTCCTACGAGCAGTACTTC. This codes for CASSSKTGQGRVYSYEQYF.

This clone was picked up one time. This sequence joins TRBV6-5 and TRBJ2-1; 12 nucleotides line up with TRBD2. The CDR3 contains 15 residues. With V trimmed by 6 bases and J by 7 bases, 7 bases remained unmatched. CDR1 MNHEY and CDR2 SVGAGI come from the germline V gene. The CDR3 here is CASRGLAGVGNEQFF. The CDR3 DNA is TGTGCCAGCAGGGGACTAGCGGGTGTGGGGAATGAGCAGTTCTTC.

The chain employs TRBV1 and TRBJ1-3; the table calls TRBD1, which could not be checked here. TRBV1 is given as a pseudogene. The CDR3 covers 19 residues. CDR3 sequence: CTSSQEAPHDTGPGNTIYF. For the CDR3, the DNA is TGCACCAGCAGCCAAGAAGCCCCACACGATACAGGGCCTGGAAACACCATATATTTT.

V is TRBV9 and J is TRBJ2-3; TRBD2 matches at 9 bases. CDR1 and CDR2 (germline): SGDLS, YYNGEE. With V trimmed by 3 bases and J by 5 bases, 10 bases remained unmatched. This CDR3 comprises 16 residues. CDR3 sequence: CASSAGGSGSGDTQYF. The DNA for the CDR3 is TGTGCCAGCAGCGCCGGGGGTAGCGGGAGCGGAGATACGCAGTATTTT.

J is TRBJ2-7 and V is TRBV6-5; 7 nucleotides line up with TRBD2. The germline CDR1 and CDR2 sequences are MNHEY and SVGAGI. V lost 5 bases and J lost 5; bases outside the gene matches: 9. This CDR3 has 14 residues. This chain's CDR3 is CASSRSLANHEQYV. The CDR3 bases are TGTGCCAGCAGTCGCTCACTAGCGAACCACGAGCAGTACGTC.

The rearrangement uses TRBV7-2 and TRBJ2-3; D remains ambiguous. CDR3 length: 16 residues. The germline V and J ends were trimmed by 4 bases and 0 bases, with 14 bases remaining between them. The V gene's germline CDR1 is SGHTA and CDR2 FQGNSA. CDR3 nucleotide sequence: TGTGCCAGCAGCTCGTACAAAGCGCTCAGCACAGATACGCAGTATTTT. This encodes CASSSYKALSTDTQYF.

This chain links TRBV19 with TRBJ2-2; TRBD2 aligns across 7 bases. V was clipped by 6 bases and J by 0 bases; unmatched bases: 7. The CDR3 has 16 amino acids. Germline CDR1 reads LNHDA; CDR2 reads SQIVND (reference sequence). The CDR3 bases are TGTGCCAGTAGCGTGCTAGCGGCGGCGAACACCGGGGAGCTGTTTTTT. As protein: CASSVLAAANTGELFF.